There are a few counts of the clone carrying this T cell receptor (beta chain). Its target is not known. Read coverage stops 3 residues before the CDR3 terminus; the germline J gene supplies the remainder. The source of the sample is a study of T cell clonality in common variable immunodeficiency. The CDR3 contains 15 residues. V dropped 0 bases and J dropped 0 bases, with 10 bases sitting between them. Germline values: CDR1 SGHRS, CDR2 YFSETQ. Assay used: immunoSEQ multiplex PCR; TCRdb lists only in-frame clones, some missing. The table lists almost 20,000 clones, with no singletons. All CVID subjects were on immunoglobulin replacement for at least one year. General observations from the study: Common variable immunodeficiency TCR beta sequences reportedly had fewer deletions and N-nucleotide insertions.

The sample was peripheral blood mononuclear cells. The rearrangement links TRBV5-1 to TRBJ2-7; the D is unclear. This sequence originates from a human donor with common variable immunodeficiency. The sequenced CDR3 bases are TGCGCCAGCAGCTTGGAGGGTAAAGGCTCCTACGAG. Its protein product is CASSLEGKGSYE. The whole CDR3 reads CASSLEGKGSYEQYF.